A selection of T cell receptor beta chains follows, all from one sample in a study of beta chain features in type 1 diabetes. The data were produced by immunoSEQ multiplex PCR, yet TCRdb's version contains in-frame clones alone and is incomplete. The sample records about 190,000 clones, less than 9.5% being singletons. Sequencing used central memory CD4+ T cells from blood. Source of these receptors: a woman in her thirties or forties with type 1 diabetes. Both conserved end residues are part of each CDR3.

j_call | v_call | cdr3_aa
TRBJ2-1 | TRBV30 | CAWKRIANEQFF
TRBJ1-2 | TRBV29-1 | CSVEDFSSEGTNYGYTF
TRBJ1-1 | TRBV28 | CASSIQATEAFF
TRBJ2-2 | TRBV11-2 | CASSFDRNTGELFF
TRBJ1-2 | TRBV5-1 | CASSLAAVRGNYGYTF
TRBJ2-3 | TRBV30 | CAWSVGGTTDTQYF
TRBJ1-5 | TRBV18 | CASSPSTEEPQHF
TRBJ2-7 | TRBV28 | CASSLIRTGSTYEQYF
TRBJ1-6 | TRBV4-2 | CASSQAGGRGSSYNSPLHF
TRBJ2-5 | TRBV7-7 | CASSPDRGGTQYF
TRBJ2-7 | TRBV5-1 | CASSGDSSEQYF
TRBJ1-5 | TRBV6-6 | CASSYPDGQGQPQHF
TRBJ1-2 | TRBV6-5 | CASSDRVQSYGYTF
TRBJ1-2 | TRBV6-5 | CASWHNYGYTF
TRBJ1-2 | TRBV5-6 | CASSRTTGIYGYTF
TRBJ1-1 | TRBV6-5 | CASSPRTPMNTEAFF
TRBJ1-6 | TRBV6-5 | CASSLTHENSPLHF
TRBJ1-1 | TRBV28 | CASIPDSNTEAFF
TRBJ2-7 | TRBV18 | CASSPPRFAYEQYF
TRBJ1-6 | TRBV2 | CASSEMGAGPGSSPLHF
TRBJ2-1 | TRBV9 | CASSELAGGNNEQFF
TRBJ2-7 | TRBV29-1 | CSAQPGLAGDEQYF
TRBJ2-3 | TRBV15 | CATSRELAGSTDTQYF
TRBJ2-5 | TRBV13 | CASSLGLGETQYF
TRBJ2-3 | TRBV27 | CASSPDRVTDTQYF
TRBJ2-1 | TRBV7-2 | CASSLAPRAGEQFF
TRBJ1-4 | TRBV7-2 | CASSLMGQGNEKLFF
TRBJ2-2 | TRBV4-3 | CASSLRGSSLSAGGYNTGELFF
TRBJ1-1 | TRBV19 | CASTPNPSFAEAFF
TRBJ2-1 | TRBV5-4 | CASSPSTVSTTNEQFF
TRBJ1-4 | TRBV21-1 | CASSKRTTNEKLFF
TRBJ2-1 | TRBV2 | CASTKTSSYNEQFF
TRBJ1-2 | TRBV29-1 | CSVARVSAYGYTF
TRBJ1-1 | TRBV15 | CATSRPDTNTEAFF
TRBJ2-5 | TRBV2 | CASTGQGRTQYF
TRBJ1-5 | TRBV9 | CASSLEGVSNQPQHF
TRBJ2-7 | TRBV7-9 | CASSLTGTAGGPSEQYF
TRBJ2-1 | TRBV29-1 | CSVVPLLADNEQFF
TRBJ2-6 | TRBV5-1 | CASSLTRSGANVLTF
- | TRBV28 | CASSLGGGRSYEQYF
TRBJ2-2 | TRBV9 | CASERDSTGELFF
TRBJ2-6 | TRBV18 | CASSPLGQGGGANVLTF
TRBJ2-1 | TRBV7-3 | CASSLKLKDEQFF
TRBJ1-1 | TRBV4-1 | CASSQALTGLTNTEAFF
TRBJ2-3 | TRBV28 | CASSSQSSGGPTDTQYF
TRBJ2-5 | TRBV12-5 | CASGLDPGHRQETQYF
TRBJ2-7 | TRBV29-1 | CSAGEADEQYF
TRBJ1-5 | TRBV29-1 | CSVTTGPGQPQHF
TRBJ1-1 | TRBV19 | CASSYGRDAAAFF
TRBJ1-2 | TRBV5-1 | CASRKTGDGYTF
TRBJ2-5 | TRBV30 | CAWSVPSGGNQETQYF
TRBJ2-3 | TRBV18 | CASSPGTDTQYF
TRBJ1-4 | TRBV28 | CASSGQGNEKLFF